What follows is one TCR beta chain and its context. Antigen: not known. This sample was included in a study of vaccination and CD4 T cells after COVID-19. Study-wide context: The convalescents included six males and four females, and among them two were Hispanic while seven were Caucasian. Study-wide results and limits: Convalescent patients displayed spike mono-reactivity in 304 of 307 vaccine-specific clones. Median SARS-CoV-2-reactive clonotype numbers went from 21 to 38; this increase was not significant.

Documented treatment: approximately 9-day PBMC culture with coronavirus spike peptide pools or control peptides (ViraFEST assay). The Oncomine TCR Beta short-read assay sequenced DNA from cultured CD4+ T cells. Genomic DNA was isolated from cultured CD4+ T cells. TCRdb recomputed calls from the PCR reads with MiXCR, one row per CDR3 protein. The sample holds 9,000 to 13,000 distinct CDR3 sequences, about 41% seen once. In germline, CDR1 is LNHNV, CDR2 YYDKDF (reference sequence). V lost 6 bases, J lost 1 base, and 16 bases lay in between. This CDR3 spans 16 amino acids. The specimen comprised CD4+ T cells from blood, cultured in vitro, sampled after SARS-CoV-2 vaccination. The chain recombines TRBV15 with TRBJ1-5; D ambiguous. The clonotype comes from a human donor who had recovered from COVID-19. CDR3 loop: CATSKGFIGSNQPQHF. The CDR3 DNA is TGTGCCACCAGTAAAGGATTTATAGGGAGCAATCAGCCCCAGCATTTT.